These 27 T cell receptor beta chains originate from one sample sequenced in a study of shared T cell receptors in the human thymus. The method was immunoSEQ multiplex PCR; TCRdb's version includes in-frame clones alone and lacks a portion of them. The data hold about 540,000 clones, with approximately 78% observed a single time. A further study also used this sample, focusing on human thymus T cells.

Sequenced sample: thymocytes. These receptors were taken from a boy younger than two with a congenital heart defect.

CDR3 bases: TGTGCCAGCAGCTACCCCCGGGACAGGGTCAGATCCCAGCATTTT. The encoded protein is CASSYPRDRVRSQHF. The chain is built from TRBV6-6 and TRBJ1-5; 9 positions match TRBD1. Per germline, CDR1 MNHNY and CDR2 SVGAGI (reference sequence). The V segment lost 6 bases and the J segment 11 bases; nucleotides outside the gene matches: 14. The CDR3 covers 15 residues.

The chain employs TRBV2 and TRBJ2-7, with 12 nucleotides matching TRBD2. The CDR3 loop spans 17 amino acids. Germline CDR1 is SNHLY and CDR2 is FYNNEI. V was clipped by 6 bases and J by 0 bases; unmatched bases: 9. This CDR3 is CASSLTSGRPHSYEQYF. The DNA for the CDR3 is TGTGCCAGCAGCTTGACTAGCGGGAGACCCCACTCCTACGAGCAGTACTTC.

This chain connects TRBV18 to TRBJ1-3; TRBD1 matches 8 bases. The V gene's germline CDR1 is KGHSH and CDR2 LQKENI. The V gene end was trimmed by 6 bases and the J gene end by 0 bases; junction bases not matched to a gene: 13. This CDR3 has 18 amino acids. CDR3 sequence: CASSTTRGQFHSGNTIYF. In DNA form, the CDR3 reads TGTGCCAGCTCCACCACCAGGGGGCAATTCCACTCTGGAAACACCATATATTTT.

The chain couples TRBV10-2 to TRBJ2-2, with D possibly being TRBD1 (6 bases). V was trimmed by 7 bases and J by 3 bases, leaving 15 bases between them. The germline V gene has CDR1 WSHSY and CDR2 SAAADI. The CDR3 runs to 15 residues. CDR3 bases: TGCGCCAGCATGCACAGGGAAGGGGACACCGGGGAGCTGTTTTTT. It translates to CASMHREGDTGELFF.

This chain connects TRBV28 to TRBJ2-7, with 9 bases that match TRBD1. V shed 3 bases and J 1 base; nucleotides not matched to a gene: 7. Germline CDR1 and CDR2: MDHEN and SYDVKM. The CDR3 has 16 amino acids. The CDR3 region is CASSFPTGGSSYEQYF. The CDR3 region has the DNA TGTGCCAGCAGTTTTCCGACAGGGGGATCGTCCTACGAGCAGTACTTC.

This clone was picked up a small number of times. V usage is TRBV19 and J usage is TRBJ2-1; D may be TRBD2 (5 bases). The CDR3 totals 15 residues. Trimming left V 0 bases short and J 2 bases short, with 8 bases between. Germline V lookup: CDR1 LNHDA, CDR2 SQIVND (reference sequence). The CDR3 region has the DNA TGTGCCAGTAGTATAGATCGTAGCGCCTACAATGAGCAGTTCTTC. Protein: CASSIDRSAYNEQFF.

The rearrangement links TRBV5-1 to TRBJ2-2; TRBD1 agrees at 7 bases. The CDR3 totals 15 residues. Germline V gene data show CDR1 as SGHRS and CDR2 as YFSETQ. V dropped 3 bases and J dropped 5; count of bases not matched to a gene: 7. The CDR3: CASSYTGDRTGELFF. The CDR3 DNA reads TGCGCCAGCAGCTACACAGGGGATCGGACCGGGGAGCTGTTTTTT.

The J gene is TRBJ2-3, the V gene TRBV9; D possibly corresponds to TRBD2 (6 bases). This CDR3 has 17 amino acids. Germline CDR1 reads SGDLS; CDR2 reads YYNGEE. V lost 4 bases, J lost 1 base, and 19 bases lay in between. CDR3 sequence reads: CASSLRGGPNCTDTQYF. Here the CDR3 DNA reads TGTGCCAGCAGCCTCCGAGGAGGGCCGAACTGCACAGATACGCAGTATTTT.

This clone was seen only a few times. The genes are TRBV29-1 and TRBJ1-1; 8 positions match TRBD1. The CDR3 sequence is 12 residues long. Germline lookup yields CDR1 SQVTM and CDR2 ANQGSEA. CDR3 nucleotide sequence: TGCAGTGCAGGGGGCAGTGGCACTGAAGCTTTCTTT. Translation: CSAGGSGTEAFF.

The chain joins TRBV4-3 to TRBJ1-2; D uncertain. The CDR3 has 16 residues. The V gene lost 1 base and the J gene lost 4 bases, with 16 bases spanning the gap. CDR1 and CDR2 (germline): LGHNA, YSLEER. The CDR3 spells CASSQGRAERLYGYTF. DNA of the CDR3: TGCGCCAGCAGCCAAGGCCGGGCCGAGCGGCTCTATGGCTACACCTTC.

This clone has a handful of counts. The chain joins TRBV5-1 to TRBJ2-7, with 8 bases identical to TRBD1. Germline trimming cut 4 bases from V and 1 base from J; bases unmatched to any gene: 10. Looked up from germline, CDR1 is SGHRS and CDR2 is YFSETQ. This CDR3 has 16 amino acids. CDR3 region: CASSLWTGLTSYEQYF. In DNA, the CDR3 is TGCGCCAGCAGCCTATGGACAGGGTTGACATCCTACGAGCAGTACTTC.

V usage is TRBV4-2 and J usage is TRBJ2-1; D call uncertain. Germline CDR1 LGHNA, CDR2 YNFKEQ. Trimming removed 1 base from V and 4 bases from J, with 11 bases in between. CDR3 length: 15 amino acids. The CDR3 DNA sequence: TGTGCCAGCAGCCAAGTCAAGGAGTGGTACAATGAGCAGTTCTTC. Its protein is CASSQVKEWYNEQFF.

The chain uses TRBV4-1 and TRBJ2-3; TRBD1 matches at 8 bases. The CDR3 has 17 amino acids. With V trimmed by 0 bases and J by 1 base, 6 bases remained unmatched. Per germline, CDR1 MGHRA and CDR2 YSYEKL. The CDR3: CASSQERNRGGTDTQYF. The CDR3 DNA reads TGCGCCAGCAGCCAAGAGAGGAACAGGGGGGGCACAGATACGCAGTATTTT.

This chain links TRBV18 with TRBJ1-2; D uncertain. The CDR3 extends over 13 amino acids. Between the trimmed V and J ends, which lost 3 bases and 3 bases, there was a span of 8 bases. Looked up from germline, CDR1 is KGHSH and CDR2 is LQKENI. CDR3 protein: CASSPGRDYGYTF. CDR3 bases: TGTGCCAGCTCACCGGGCCGAGACTATGGCTACACCTTC. The complete variable domain, with remaining parts taken from reference TRBV18 and TRBJ1-2, reads NAGVMQNPRHLVRRRGQEARLRCSPMKGHSHVYWYRQLPEEGLKFMVYLQKENIIDESGMPKERFSAEFPKEGPSILRIQQVVRGDSAAYFCASSPGRDYGYTFGSGTRLTVV.

The chain is built from TRBV9 and TRBJ2-3, with no clear D. The CDR3 is 12 amino acids. CDR1 SGDLS and CDR2 YYNGEE come from the germline V gene. V was trimmed by 3 bases and J by 7 bases, leaving 9 bases between them. The CDR3 nucleotides read TGTGCCAGCAGCGGGCCTTTCAATACGCAGTATTTT. Translated, it gives CASSGPFNTQYF.

This chain links TRBV5-1 with TRBJ2-3; 10 nucleotides agree with TRBD2. V lost 6 bases to trimming and J lost 2 bases; unmatched junction nucleotides: 15. The length of the CDR3 is 18 residues. CDR1 SGHRS and CDR2 YFSETQ come from the germline V gene. CDR3 nucleotide sequence: TGCGCCAGCACCCCCGGTGGTCCTAGCGGGAGACCCACAGATACGCAGTATTTT. It encodes CASTPGGPSGRPTDTQYF.

The CDR3 DNA sequence: TGTGCCAGCAGTTACTCACGGCTAGCGGGAGTGAAGACCCAGTACTTC. Translated, it gives CASSYSRLAGVKTQYF. The V and J genes are TRBV6-5 and TRBJ2-5; TRBD2 matches 10 bases. Germline V gene data show CDR1 as MNHEY and CDR2 as SVGAGI. Trimming removed 0 bases from V and 6 bases from J; junction bases left unmatched: 7. The length of the CDR3 is 16 residues.

This clone was observed once. The J gene is TRBJ2-1, the V gene TRBV13; 8 positions match TRBD2. V was pared by 5 bases and J by 9 bases, with 18 bases of the junction left unmatched. Germline CDR1 reads PRHDT; CDR2 reads FYEKMQ (reference sequence). CDR3 length equals 17 residues. The CDR3 spells CASSAELGGLVGGEQFF. The CDR3 DNA follows: TGTGCCAGCAGCGCCGAATTGGGGGGACTAGTCGGTGGTGAGCAGTTCTTC.

This chain links TRBV28 with TRBJ2-7; D possibly corresponds to TRBD2 (10 bases). Between the trimmed V and J ends, which lost 4 bases and 1 base, there was a span of 32 bases. The CDR3 length is 21 residues. Germline V gene lookup returns CDR1 MDHEN and CDR2 SYDVKM. The CDR3 sequence is CASSSVGQGGMPSGGSYEQYF. The CDR3 DNA follows: TGTGCCAGCAGTTCGGTGGGACAGGGAGGGATGCCTAGCGGGGGATCCTACGAGCAGTACTTC.

The chain uses TRBV5-8 and TRBJ1-5, with 8 bases lining up with TRBD1. CDR3 length equals 16 residues. Germline values: CDR1 SGHTS, CDR2 YDEGEE. The ends lost 0 bases at V and 7 bases at J; junction bases unmatched: 9. The CDR3 region is CASSLAGTGDQQPQHF. CDR3 in DNA: TGTGCCAGCAGCTTGGCCGGGACAGGTGATCAACAGCCCCAGCATTTT.

The chain employs TRBV6-5 and TRBJ1-6, with D possibly being TRBD1 (5 bases). The length of the CDR3 is 14 residues. V lost 5 bases and J lost 4, with 9 bases in between. CDR1 MNHEY and CDR2 SVGAGI come from the germline V gene. The DNA of the CDR3 is TGTGCCAGCAGTCATCGACAGTATAATTCACCCCTCCACTTT. This encodes CASSHRQYNSPLHF.

The chain links TRBV28 to TRBJ2-1; D is perhaps TRBD2 (6 bases). The germline V gene has CDR1 MDHEN and CDR2 SYDVKM. V lost 1 base and J lost 5, with 15 bases in between. This CDR3 region has 16 residues. The CDR3 nucleotides read TGTGCCAGCAGTTTATTAGGGGACTGGCCCAACAATGAGCAGTTCTTC. Translating it yields CASSLLGDWPNNEQFF.

The rearrangement joins TRBV27 to TRBJ1-1, with D perhaps TRBD1 (5 bases). From germline, CDR1 is MNHEY and CDR2 SMNVEV (reference sequence). This CDR3 has 15 amino acids. The V end lost 3 bases, the J end lost 3 bases, and 14 bases lay between the germline ends. Here the CDR3 reads CASSLIRWGDTEAFF. The CDR3 nucleotides read TGTGCCAGCAGTTTGATCAGGTGGGGGGACACTGAAGCTTTCTTT.

The V gene is TRBV9, the J gene TRBJ1-5; possible D gene TRBD1, 6 bases. Trimming pared 4 bases from V and 2 bases from J, leaving 13 bases between. The germline CDR1 and CDR2 sequences are SGDLS and YYNGEE. This CDR3 region has 15 residues. CDR3 protein: CASSPYRVRNQPQHF. CDR3 nucleotide sequence: TGTGCCAGCAGCCCCTACAGGGTACGCAATCAGCCCCAGCATTTT.

The chain has TRBV21-1 and TRBJ1-5; the listed D gene, TRBD1, was not tested against the DNA. TRBV21-1 is marked as a pseudogene. There are 17 residues in the CDR3. CDR3 in DNA: TGTGCCAGCAGCAAAGGCTTCGGGACAGGGAAAAATCAGCCCCAGCATTTT. Encoded protein: CASSKGFGTGKNQPQHF.

The chain is built from TRBV5-4 and TRBJ2-7; TRBD2 is a possible D gene (6 bases). Trimming removed 0 bases from V and 0 bases from J, with 13 bases in between. This CDR3 comprises 16 residues. CDR1 is SGHNT, CDR2 YYREEE, per germline (reference sequence). In DNA, the CDR3 is TGTGCCAGCAGCTTGGCCCGGGGGAGGAACTCCTACGAGCAGTACTTC. Translated, it gives CASSLARGRNSYEQYF.

This chain joins TRBV29-1 and TRBJ2-1, with TRBD1 identical over 7 bases. The CDR3 extends over 14 amino acids. Per germline, CDR1 SQVTM and CDR2 ANQGSEA. J gave up 8 bases and V 8 bases, and 15 bases lay outside the gene matches. The CDR3 protein is CSLKGGRLGDEQFF. The DNA for the CDR3 is TGCAGCCTAAAAGGGGGCAGGCTAGGGGATGAGCAGTTCTTC.